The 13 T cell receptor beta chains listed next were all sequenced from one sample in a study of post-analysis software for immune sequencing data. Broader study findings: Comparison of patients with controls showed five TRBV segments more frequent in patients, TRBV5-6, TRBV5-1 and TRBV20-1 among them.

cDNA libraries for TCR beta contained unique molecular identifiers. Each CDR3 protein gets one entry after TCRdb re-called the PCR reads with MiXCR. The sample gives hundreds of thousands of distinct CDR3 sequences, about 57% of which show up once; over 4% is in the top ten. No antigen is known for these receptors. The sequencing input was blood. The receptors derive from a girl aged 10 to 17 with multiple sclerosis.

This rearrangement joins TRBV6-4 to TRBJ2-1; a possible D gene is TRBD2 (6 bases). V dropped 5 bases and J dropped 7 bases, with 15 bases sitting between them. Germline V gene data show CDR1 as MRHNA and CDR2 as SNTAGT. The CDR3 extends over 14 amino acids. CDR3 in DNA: TGTGCCAGCAGTCCGGGACTCCCCCCGAATGAGCAGTTCTTC. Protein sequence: CASSPGLPPNEQFF.

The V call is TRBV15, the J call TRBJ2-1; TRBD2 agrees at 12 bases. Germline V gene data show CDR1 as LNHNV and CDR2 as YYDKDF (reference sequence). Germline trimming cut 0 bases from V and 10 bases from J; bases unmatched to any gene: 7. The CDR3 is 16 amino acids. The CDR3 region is CATSRDGLAGGLEQFF. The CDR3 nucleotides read TGTGCCACCAGCAGAGATGGGCTAGCGGGAGGGCTCGAGCAGTTCTTC. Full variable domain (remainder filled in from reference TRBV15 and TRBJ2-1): DAMVIQNPRYQVTQFGKPVTLSCSQTLNHNVMYWYQQKSSQAPKLLFHYYDKDFNNEADTPDNFQSRRPNTSFCFLDIRSPGLGDTAMYLCATSRDGLAGGLEQFFGPGTRLTVL.

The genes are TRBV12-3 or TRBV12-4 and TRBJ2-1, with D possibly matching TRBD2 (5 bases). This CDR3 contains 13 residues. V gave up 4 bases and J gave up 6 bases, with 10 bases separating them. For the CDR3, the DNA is TGTGCCAGCAGTTCCGGGATGTCCAATGAGCAGTTCTTC. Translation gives CASSSGMSNEQFF.

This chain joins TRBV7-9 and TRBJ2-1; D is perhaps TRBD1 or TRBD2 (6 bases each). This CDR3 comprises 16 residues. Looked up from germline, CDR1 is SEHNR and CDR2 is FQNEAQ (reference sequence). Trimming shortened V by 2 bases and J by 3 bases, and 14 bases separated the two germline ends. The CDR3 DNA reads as TGTGCCAGCAGCTTACCGGGTGGGGGGCGCTACAATGAGCAGTTCTTC. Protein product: CASSLPGGGRYNEQFF.

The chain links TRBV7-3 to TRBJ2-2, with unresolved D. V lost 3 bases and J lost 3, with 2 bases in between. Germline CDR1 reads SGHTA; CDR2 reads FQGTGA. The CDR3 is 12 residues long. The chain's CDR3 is CASSFYTGELFF. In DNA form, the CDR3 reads TGTGCCAGCAGCTTTTACACCGGGGAGCTGTTTTTT.

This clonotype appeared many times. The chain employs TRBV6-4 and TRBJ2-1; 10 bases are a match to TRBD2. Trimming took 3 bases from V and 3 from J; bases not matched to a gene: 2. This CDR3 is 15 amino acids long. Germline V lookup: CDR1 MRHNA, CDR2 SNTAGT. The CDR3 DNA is TGTGCCAGCAGTGAAGGGACTAGCGACTACAATGAGCAGTTCTTC. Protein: CASSEGTSDYNEQFF.

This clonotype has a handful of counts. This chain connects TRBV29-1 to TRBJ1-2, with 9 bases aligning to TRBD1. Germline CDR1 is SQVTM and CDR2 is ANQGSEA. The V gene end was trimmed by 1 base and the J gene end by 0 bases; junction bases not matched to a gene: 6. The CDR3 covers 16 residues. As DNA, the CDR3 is TGCAGCGTTGAAGTTCGGGACAGGGCCTCTAACTATGGCTACACCTTC. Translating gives CSVEVRDRASNYGYTF.

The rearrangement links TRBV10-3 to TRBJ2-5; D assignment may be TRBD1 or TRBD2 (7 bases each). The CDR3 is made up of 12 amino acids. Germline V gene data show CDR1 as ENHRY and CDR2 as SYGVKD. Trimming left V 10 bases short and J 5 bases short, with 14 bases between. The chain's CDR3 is CATGGGRETQYF. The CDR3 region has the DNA TGTGCCACAGGGGGGGGCCGGGAGACCCAGTACTTC.

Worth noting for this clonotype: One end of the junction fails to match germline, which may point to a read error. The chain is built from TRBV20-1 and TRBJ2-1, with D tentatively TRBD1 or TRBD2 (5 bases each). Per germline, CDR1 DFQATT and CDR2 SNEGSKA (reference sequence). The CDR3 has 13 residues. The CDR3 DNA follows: TGCAGTGCTAGAGGGGGCAACACCGGGGAGCTGTTCTTC. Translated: CSARGGNTGELFF.

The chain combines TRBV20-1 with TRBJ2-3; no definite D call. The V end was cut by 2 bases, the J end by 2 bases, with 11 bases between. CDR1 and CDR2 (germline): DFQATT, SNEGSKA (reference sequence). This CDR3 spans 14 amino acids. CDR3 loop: CSARPGLITDTQYF. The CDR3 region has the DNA TGCAGTGCTAGACCGGGCTTGATCACAGATACGCAGTATTTT.

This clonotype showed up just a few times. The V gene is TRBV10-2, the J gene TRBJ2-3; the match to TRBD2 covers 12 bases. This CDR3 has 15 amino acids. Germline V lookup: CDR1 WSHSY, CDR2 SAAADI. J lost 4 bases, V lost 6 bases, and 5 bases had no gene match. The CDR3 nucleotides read TGCGCCAGCAGGGAACTAGCGGGAGGCCCAGATACGCAGTATTTT. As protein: CASRELAGGPDTQYF.

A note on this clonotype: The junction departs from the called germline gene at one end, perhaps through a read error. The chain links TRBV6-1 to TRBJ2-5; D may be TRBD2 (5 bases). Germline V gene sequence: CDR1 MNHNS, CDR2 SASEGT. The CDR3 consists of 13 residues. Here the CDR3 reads CASNEDRVWEQYF. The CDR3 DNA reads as TGTGCCAGCAATGAAGATAGGGTTTGGGAGCAGTACTTC.

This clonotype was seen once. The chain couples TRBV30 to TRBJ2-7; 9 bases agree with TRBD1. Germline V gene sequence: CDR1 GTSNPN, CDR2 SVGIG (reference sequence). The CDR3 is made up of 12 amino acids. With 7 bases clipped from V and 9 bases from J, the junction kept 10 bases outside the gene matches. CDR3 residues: CAFRTGDWRQYF. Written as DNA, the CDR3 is TGTGCCTTCCGGACAGGGGACTGGAGGCAGTACTTC.